Listed below are T cell receptor beta chains from one sample, sequenced in a study of cytomegalovirus exposure and HLA in healthy donors. This table comes from immunoSEQ multiplex PCR, and its TCRdb copy is limited to in-frame clones, with some not included. The sample contains about 80,000 clones, approximately 67% of which appear only once. Material for sequencing was PBMCs. The receptors stem from a male donor in good health and CMV-seropositive. Both conserved end residues are part of each CDR3. The order of the fields is J gene, V gene, clone size, D gene, CDR3 DNA, CDR3 protein. A D gene is named only where the DNA matches it firmly. Some rows mark clone size as missing; the rest say once, few, many or name a class of expanded clone.

>TRBJ1-4|TRBV18|-|-
TGTGCCAGCTCACCCATTAATGAAAAACTGTTTTTT
CASSPINEKLFF
>TRBJ2-3|TRBV5-1|few|TRBD1
TGCGCCAGCAGCTTGGCTCGGGACAGACTGGAGTATTTT
CASSLARDRLEYF
>TRBJ2-2|TRBV28|-|TRBD1
TGTGCCAGCTTTAATCTTGCGGGACAGGGGGTCACCGGGGAGCTGTTTTTT
CASFNLAGQGVTGELFF
>TRBJ2-4|TRBV29-1|-|-
TGCAGCGTTGAAGGAGGGCTCGGGACAAAAAACATTCAGTACTTC
CSVEGGLGTKNIQYF
>TRBJ2-1|TRBV5-6|-|-
TGTGCCAGCAGCCCCGGCGCCCGCGGGGAGTTCTTC
CASSPGARGEFF
>TRBJ2-3|TRBV5-1|-|TRBD2
TGCGCCAGCAGCCCCGAAGGACTAGCGGGGCTACCTCTTTATACGCAGTATTTT
CASSPEGLAGLPLYTQYF
>TRBJ2-7|TRBV12-5|-|TRBD1
TGTGCTAGTGGTTTGAGTTGGCTTATGACAGGGCCTACCGACGAGCAGTACTTC
CASGLSWLMTGPTDEQYF
>TRBJ2-7|TRBV19|few|-
TGTGCCAGTCTAGGGGATCTGGAGTTCTACTTC
CASLGDLEFYF
>TRBJ2-7|TRBV18|few|TRBD1
TGTGCCAGCTCACCGGATCAGGGGGCGTACGAGCAGTACTTC
CASSPDQGAYEQYF
>TRBJ2-1|TRBV7-9|few|TRBD2
TGTGCCAGCAGCGATCGGATGGGACTAGCGGGGTCTAATGAGCAGTTCTTC
CASSDRMGLAGSNEQFF
>TRBJ2-5|TRBV30|-|-
TGTGCCTGGAGGCCCAGGAGGGAACAAGAGACCCAGTACTTC
CAWRPRREQETQYF